What follows is one T cell receptor (beta chain) and its context. Its antigen is not identified. The CDR3 end is not reached by the read, which stops 3 residues before it; the germline J gene fills it in. V gave up 6 bases and J gave up 4 bases, with 16 bases separating them. Per the germline V gene, CDR1 is MDHEN and CDR2 is SYDVKM. The CDR3 runs 14 residues. The protocol was immunoSEQ multiplex PCR, while the TCRdb copy is restricted to in-frame clones and leaves out a portion. This sample carries some 30,000 clones, with 1.5% to 2% going to the ten biggest clones. The sample originates from a study of T cells in women clearing cervical HPV infection. The study's findings and limits: Controls had more TRBV6-7 (approximately 0.15%) than cases (about 0.11%).

This chain links TRBV28 with TRBJ2-7; weak D call: TRBD1 (6 bases). This sequence originates from a woman between 18 and 70 years old with a cervical HPV16 infection that either progressed to CIN3+ or cleared (not recorded which). What was sequenced was blood buffy coat. The CDR3 reads CASRGTGFAYEQYF. The CDR3 bases that were read are TGTGCCAGCAGAGGTACAGGGTTCGCGTACGAG.